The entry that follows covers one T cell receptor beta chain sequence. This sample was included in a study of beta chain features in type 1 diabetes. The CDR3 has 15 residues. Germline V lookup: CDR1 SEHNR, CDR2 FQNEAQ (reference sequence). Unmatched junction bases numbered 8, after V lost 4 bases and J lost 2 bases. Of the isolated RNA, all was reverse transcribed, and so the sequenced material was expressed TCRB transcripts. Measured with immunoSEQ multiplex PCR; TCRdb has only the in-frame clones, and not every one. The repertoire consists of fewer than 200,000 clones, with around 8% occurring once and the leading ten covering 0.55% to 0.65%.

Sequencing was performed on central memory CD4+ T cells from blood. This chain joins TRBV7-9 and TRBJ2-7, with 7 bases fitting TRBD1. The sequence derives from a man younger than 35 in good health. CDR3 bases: TGTGCCAGCAGCTACAAGAGGGACAGCCCCTACGAGCAGTACTTC. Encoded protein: CASSYKRDSPYEQYF. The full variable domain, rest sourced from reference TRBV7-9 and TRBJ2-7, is DTGVSQNPRHKITKRGQNVTFRCDPISEHNRLYWYRQTLGQGPEFLTYFQNEAQLEKSRLLSDRFSAERPKGSFSTLEIQRTEQGDSAMYLCASSYKRDSPYEQYFGPGTRLTVT.